The 29 T cell receptor beta chains presented below share a single source sample, sequenced in a study of blood T cell repertoires in COVID-19. Libraries were prepared by immunoSEQ multiplex PCR; TCRdb keeps only in-frame clonotypes and omits some of them. The sample carries 84,000 or so clones, 75% to 90% recorded once. The sample taken for sequencing was peripheral blood. These receptors all come from a woman over 75 with acute or convalescent COVID-19.

The V gene is TRBV5-1, the J gene TRBJ2-3, with TRBD2 identical over 13 bases. This CDR3 has 18 amino acids. V lost 2 bases, J lost 0 bases, and 6 bases stayed unmatched. Germline V gene lookup returns CDR1 SGHRS and CDR2 YFSETQ. CDR3: CASSFGGLAGTSTDTQYF. CDR3 DNA: TGCGCCAGCAGCTTCGGGGGACTAGCGGGGACTAGCACAGATACGCAGTATTTT.

This rearrangement joins TRBV2 to TRBJ2-7; 9 positions agree with TRBD1. There are 13 residues in the CDR3. After removal of 7 bases from V and 5 bases from J, the junction contained 6 bases not matched to a gene. CDR1 SNHLY and CDR2 FYNNEI come from the germline V gene. The CDR3 DNA reads as TGTGCCAGCAAGAGGGACAGGGCTAACGAGCAGTACTTC. Translated: CASKRDRANEQYF. Full variable domain (rest looked up from reference TRBV2 and TRBJ2-7): EPEVTQTPSHQVTQMGQEVILRCVPISNHLYFYWYRQILGQKVEFLVSFYNNEISEKSEIFDDQFSVERPDGSNFTLKIRSTKLEDSAMYFCASKRDRANEQYFGPGTRLTVT.

The chain links TRBV5-1 to TRBJ1-4; D gene ambiguous. Trimming stripped 0 bases from V and 7 bases from J, with 7 bases between. The CDR3 contains 13 residues. Per the germline V gene, CDR1 is SGHRS and CDR2 is YFSETQ. In nucleotides, the CDR3 is TGCGCCAGCAGCTTGGGGGCTCTTGAAAAACTGTTTTTT. Translated: CASSLGALEKLFF.

V and J are TRBV6-5 and TRBJ2-1; TRBD1 aligns across 7 bases. Germline V gene lookup returns CDR1 MNHEY and CDR2 SVGAGI. The trim removed 8 bases at V and 6 bases at J, leaving 4 bases unmatched. The CDR3 spans 12 residues. In DNA form, the CDR3 reads TGTGCCAGCGCTGACAGGGTCAATGAGCAGTTCTTC. The encoded protein is CASADRVNEQFF.

This clone was seen only a few times. The rearrangement joins TRBV19 to TRBJ2-5, with D perhaps TRBD1 (6 bases). Per germline, CDR1 LNHDA and CDR2 SQIVND (reference sequence). The length of the CDR3 is 16 residues. Trimming took off 6 bases at V and 1 base at J, with 18 bases between the two ends. The CDR3 DNA follows: TGTGCCAGTAGAGACACAGGGCTACTACTCCAAGAGACCCAGTACTTC. Translating it yields CASRDTGLLLQETQYF.

The CDR3 DNA sequence: TGTGCCAGCAGCTTAGCGCAGGGGGCAGGGGAAAAACTGTTTTTT. Protein: CASSLAQGAGEKLFF. This chain uses TRBV7-7 with TRBJ1-4; 8 bases align to TRBD1. V dropped 0 bases and J dropped 8; count of bases not matched to a gene: 5. Germline CDR1 is SSHAT and CDR2 is FNYEAQ (reference sequence). CDR3 length: 15 residues.

A note on this clone: This sample includes further DNA sequences coding for the same CDR3. The chain recombines TRBV3-1 (or the pseudogene TRBV3-2) with TRBJ2-6, with D possibly matching TRBD2 (5 bases). V lost 4 bases, J lost 1 base, and 11 bases lay in between. Germline CDR1 reads LGHDT; CDR2 reads YNNKEL (reference sequence). The CDR3 sequence is 16 residues long. This chain's CDR3 is CASSPPGFSGANVLTF. The CDR3 coding sequence is TGTGCCAGCAGCCCCCCGGGGTTTTCTGGGGCCAACGTCCTGACTTTC.

The chain recombines TRBV6-5 with TRBJ2-7; 10 bases line up with TRBD1. CDR1 is MNHEY, CDR2 SVGAGI, per germline. J was trimmed by 1 base and V by 7 bases; bases with no gene match: 1. CDR3 length: 13 amino acids. Here the CDR3 reads CASTGQGSYEQYF. For the CDR3, the DNA is TGTGCCAGCACGGGACAGGGGTCCTACGAGCAGTACTTC.

The rearrangement links TRBV15 to TRBJ1-6, with D possibly TRBD1 on 5 matching bases. Germline CDR1 reads LNHNV; CDR2 reads YYDKDF (reference sequence). The CDR3 loop spans 14 amino acids. The V end was cut by 0 bases, the J end by 8 bases, with 8 bases between. The CDR3 region has the DNA TGTGCCACCAGCAGAGACAGGGCTTATTCACCCCTCCACTTT. Encoded protein: CATSRDRAYSPLHF.

The chain employs TRBV6-4 and TRBJ2-1; the match to TRBD2 covers 11 bases. Germline CDR1 MRHNA, CDR2 SNTAGT. V shed 6 bases and J 6 bases; nucleotides not matched to a gene: 10. The CDR3 has 16 amino acids. CDR3 in amino acids: CASRGGGTSGLNEQFF. The CDR3 DNA is TGTGCCAGCAGAGGGGGGGGGACTAGCGGACTCAATGAGCAGTTCTTC.

The J gene is TRBJ2-3, the V gene TRBV19, with 7 bases aligning to TRBD2. The CDR3 length is 16 residues. V lost 7 bases to trimming and J lost 2 bases; unmatched junction nucleotides: 12. CDR1 and CDR2 from the germline V gene are LNHDA and SQIVND (reference sequence). This CDR3 is CASNFRAGEVTDTQYF. The CDR3 DNA follows: TGTGCCAGTAATTTCCGGGCGGGGGAGGTCACAGATACGCAGTATTTT. Full variable domain (missing parts from reference TRBV19 and TRBJ2-3): DGGITQSPKYLFRKEGQNVTLSCEQNLNHDAMYWYRQDPGQGLRLIYYSQIVNDFQKGDIAEGYSVSREKKESFPLTVTSAQKNPTAFYLCASNFRAGEVTDTQYFGPGTRLTVL.

This clone was seen more than once but under ten times. The CDR3 DNA is TGTGCCAGCTCACCACCAACGACAGGGGACGGTCAAGCCCAGTACTTC. This gives the protein CASSPPTTGDGQAQYF. The genes are TRBV18 and TRBJ2-5; 8 nucleotides line up with TRBD1. Looked up from germline, CDR1 is KGHSH and CDR2 is LQKENI. The CDR3 loop spans 16 amino acids. With V trimmed by 0 bases and J by 9 bases, 12 bases remained unmatched. The complete variable domain, with remaining parts taken from reference TRBV18 and TRBJ2-5, reads NAGVMQNPRHLVRRRGQEARLRCSPMKGHSHVYWYRQLPEEGLKFMVYLQKENIIDESGMPKERFSAEFPKEGPSILRIQQVVRGDSAAYFCASSPPTTGDGQAQYFGPGTRLLVL.

The chain employs TRBV29-1 and TRBJ2-1, with a possible D match to TRBD1 (6 bases). CDR3 size: 15 residues. Between the trimmed V and J ends, which lost 5 bases and 8 bases, there was a span of 22 bases. Germline CDR1 and CDR2: SQVTM and ANQGSEA. The CDR3 coding sequence is TGCAGCGTTCCCCTATGGGGGCAAACTATCGATGAGCAGTTCTTC. It specifies CSVPLWGQTIDEQFF.

V is TRBV21-1 and J is TRBJ2-3; the table names TRBD2, a call not compared with the DNA. TRBV21-1 is classified as a pseudogene. The CDR3 is 19 amino acids. DNA for the CDR3: TGTGCCAGCACCGCTATTTTCAAGGAGGACCACAACCTCACAGATACGCAGTATTTT. It specifies CASTAIFKEDHNLTDTQYF.

This clone showed up just once. The V gene is TRBV6-6, the J gene TRBJ2-3; 12 bases fit TRBD2. Germline assignment: CDR1 MNHNY and CDR2 SVGAGI (reference sequence). V gave up 2 bases and J gave up 5 bases; unmatched junction bases: 2. The CDR3 consists of 15 residues. The CDR3 is CASSYGLAGLDTQYF. The DNA for the CDR3 is TGTGCCAGCAGTTACGGACTAGCGGGGCTAGATACGCAGTATTTT.

In nucleotides, the CDR3 is TGTGCCATCAGTGATCTCTATGGCTACACCTTC. Translating gives CAISDLYGYTF. This chain uses TRBV10-3 with TRBJ1-2; D uncertain. The V gene's germline CDR1 is ENHRY and CDR2 SYGVKD. The V and J ends lost 3 bases and 4 bases respectively, with 3 bases between them. The CDR3 is 11 residues long.

V usage is TRBV5-6 and J usage is TRBJ1-6, with a weak D call TRBD1 (6 bases). This CDR3 comprises 16 residues. The V end was cut by 3 bases, the J end by 6 bases, with 16 bases between. Germline-derived CDR1 and CDR2 are SGHDT and YYEEEE. The CDR3 protein is CASSWGGVMGNSPLHF. For the CDR3, the DNA is TGTGCCAGCAGCTGGGGGGGCGTGATGGGTAATTCACCCCTCCACTTT.

This clone has at least ten counts. V usage is TRBV21-1 and J usage is TRBJ2-1; the table's D call, TRBD2, was not checked against the DNA. TRBV21-1 has pseudogene status. The CDR3 is 23 amino acids. In nucleotides, the CDR3 is TGTGCCAGCAGCAACCCTTTTAGGGCTAGCGGGAGTCTCCACATTCGGTCCTACAATGAGCAGTTCTTC. Protein sequence: CASSNPFRASGSLHIRSYNEQFF.

The gene calls are TRBV10-2 and TRBJ2-2, with 9 bases matching TRBD2. The CDR3 loop spans 14 amino acids. The J segment lost 0 bases and the V segment lost 9 bases, leaving 2 bases of the junction unmatched. CDR1 is WSHSY and CDR2 is SAAADI in the germline V gene. The DNA for the CDR3 is TGCGCCAGTAGACTAGCGGCGAACACCGGGGAGCTGTTTTTT. Protein product: CASRLAANTGELFF.

In its sample, this clone was seen once. This chain uses TRBV10-3 with TRBJ1-2, with D possibly matching TRBD1 (6 bases). There are 16 residues in the CDR3. V lost 10 bases and J lost 5, with 26 bases in between. Germline lookup yields CDR1 ENHRY and CDR2 SYGVKD. CDR3 in DNA: TGTGCCACTACCAAAAGACAGGAGATTTTGGAGTATGGCTACACCTTC. Translation: CATTKRQEILEYGYTF.

V and J are TRBV27 and TRBJ2-1; 8 bases map to TRBD2. Germline V gene lookup returns CDR1 MNHEY and CDR2 SMNVEV (reference sequence). CDR3 length: 14 residues. Unmatched junction bases numbered 4, after V lost 3 bases and J lost 6 bases. CDR3 nucleotides: TGTGCCAGCAGTTTTACCGGGACTAGCAATGAGCAGTTCTTC. This codes for CASSFTGTSNEQFF.

The chain couples TRBV7-3 to TRBJ2-5; D call uncertain. CDR3 size: 13 residues. Trimming removed 1 base from V and 7 bases from J, with 10 bases in between. Germline values: CDR1 SGHTA, CDR2 FQGTGA. CDR3 bases: TGTGCCAGCAGCTTAATGCGAGACACGACCCAGTACTTC. It yields the protein CASSLMRDTTQYF.

This clone was picked up a small number of times. This chain links TRBV5-7 with TRBJ2-3; 7 nucleotides match TRBD1. TRBV5-7 is recorded as an ORF, its role being uncertain. This CDR3 has 17 residues. Unmatched junction bases numbered 16, after V lost 4 bases and J lost 5 bases. The CDR3 sequence is CASSQGQFTPYGDTQYF. The CDR3 DNA is TGTGCCAGCAGCCAGGGACAGTTTACCCCATATGGAGATACGCAGTATTTT.

V usage is TRBV27 and J usage is TRBJ2-7; D remains ambiguous. The V and J ends lost 8 bases and 3 bases respectively, with 5 bases between them. Germline-derived CDR1 and CDR2 are MNHEY and SMNVEV (reference sequence). This CDR3 region has 10 residues. The CDR3: CASPFYEQYF. In DNA, the CDR3 is TGTGCCAGCCCATTCTACGAGCAGTACTTC.

This chain joins TRBV25-1 and TRBJ2-5; TRBD1 matches at 8 bases. Germline CDR1 and CDR2: MGHDK and SYGVNS. V shed 3 bases, J shed 0 bases, and the junction held 9 bases outside the gene matches. This CDR3 is built from 17 residues. DNA of the CDR3: TGTGCCAGCAGTGATATGAGGGCAGGGGGCTACCAAGAGACCCAGTACTTC. Amino acid sequence: CASSDMRAGGYQETQYF.

In this sample, this clone turned up a few times. This chain connects TRBV2 to TRBJ2-7, with TRBD2 matching 9 bases. V lost 7 bases, J lost 0 bases, and 4 bases stayed unmatched. CDR3 length: 14 residues. In germline, CDR1 is SNHLY, CDR2 FYNNEI. In DNA, the CDR3 is TGTGCCAGCAATAGCGGGGGACGCTCCTACGAGCAGTACTTC. This encodes CASNSGGRSYEQYF.

V usage is TRBV27 and J usage is TRBJ2-1; 9 positions agree with TRBD1. CDR3 length: 15 residues. After removal of 3 bases from V and 7 bases from J, the junction contained 7 bases not matched to a gene. The germline gives CDR1 MNHEY, CDR2 SMNVEV (reference sequence). CDR3 nucleotide sequence: TGTGCCAGCAGTTTCCCGCGACAGGGGGGGAATGAGCAGTTCTTC. It translates to CASSFPRQGGNEQFF.

This rearrangement joins TRBV27 to TRBJ1-2; 10 positions agree with TRBD1. The CDR3 is made up of 17 amino acids. CDR1 and CDR2 from the germline V gene are MNHEY and SMNVEV (reference sequence). V gave up 0 bases and J gave up 3 bases; unmatched junction bases: 7. The CDR3 is CASSLSWDRGPYYGYTF. In DNA, the CDR3 is TGTGCCAGCAGTTTATCGTGGGACAGGGGTCCTTACTATGGCTACACCTTC.

The J gene is TRBJ1-2, the V gene TRBV25-1; D is uncertain. CDR1 is MGHDK, CDR2 SYGVNS, per germline. The V gene lost 6 bases and the J gene lost 1 base, with 3 bases spanning the gap. The CDR3 is 11 amino acids. CDR3 bases: TGTGCCAGCAGCCGTAACTATGGCTACACCTTC. Translation: CASSRNYGYTF.